This T cell receptor beta chain was identified in a study of T cell responses to AZD1222 COVID-19 vaccine. Study-level information: Doses given second, at about 4 or about 12 weeks, were pooled.

Sequencing was performed with immunoSEQ multiplex PCR; in TCRdb, only in-frame clones are kept and a portion is missing. The top ten clones hold around 10% of a sample with 55,000 to 75,000 clones, more than 70% of them seen once. Study-level points and caveats: Among AZD1222 vaccinees, only five to seven were seropositive at baseline. In all cases, repertoires were sampled only after the peak T cell response.

This clone was counted only a few times. Its antigen is not identified. This CDR3 region has 14 residues. The V end was cut by 2 bases, the J end by 5 bases, with 12 bases between. Germline values: CDR1 MGHRA, CDR2 YSYEKL. The chain combines TRBV4-1 with TRBJ1-2; D perhaps matches TRBD1 (5 bases). The sequence came from an adult in good health. Here the sequenced sample was peripheral blood, taken on day 0 of AZD1222 vaccination. The CDR3 sequence: CASSQYDRAYGYTF. The CDR3 nucleotides are TGCGCCAGCAGCCAATACGACAGAGCTTATGGCTACACCTTC.